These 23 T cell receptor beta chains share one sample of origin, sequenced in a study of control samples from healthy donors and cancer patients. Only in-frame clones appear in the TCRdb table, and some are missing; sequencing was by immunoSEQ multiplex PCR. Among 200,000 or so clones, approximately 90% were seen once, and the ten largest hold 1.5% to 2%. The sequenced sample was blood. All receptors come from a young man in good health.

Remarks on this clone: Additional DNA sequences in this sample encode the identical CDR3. The CDR3 spells CASSPGTSGLTGELFF. In DNA form, the CDR3 reads TGTGCCAGCAGCCCCGGGACTAGCGGTCTCACCGGGGAGCTGTTTTTT. The genes are TRBV7-8 and TRBJ2-2; TRBD2 matches at 11 bases. The CDR3 is 16 amino acids. CDR1 is SGHVS, CDR2 FQNEAQ, per germline. J lost 4 bases, V lost 5 bases, and 6 bases had no gene match.

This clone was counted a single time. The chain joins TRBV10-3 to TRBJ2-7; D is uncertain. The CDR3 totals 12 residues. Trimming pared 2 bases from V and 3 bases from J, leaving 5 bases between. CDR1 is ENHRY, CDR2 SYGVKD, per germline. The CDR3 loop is CAISEGSYEQYF. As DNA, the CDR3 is TGTGCCATCAGTGAGGGCAGCTACGAGCAGTACTTC.

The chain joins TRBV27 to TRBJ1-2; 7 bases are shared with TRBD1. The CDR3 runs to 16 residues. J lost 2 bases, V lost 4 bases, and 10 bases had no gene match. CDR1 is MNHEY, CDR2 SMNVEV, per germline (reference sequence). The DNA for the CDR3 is TGTGCCAGCAGTTACACCCCCGGGACAGTCAACTATGGCTACACCTTC. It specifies CASSYTPGTVNYGYTF.

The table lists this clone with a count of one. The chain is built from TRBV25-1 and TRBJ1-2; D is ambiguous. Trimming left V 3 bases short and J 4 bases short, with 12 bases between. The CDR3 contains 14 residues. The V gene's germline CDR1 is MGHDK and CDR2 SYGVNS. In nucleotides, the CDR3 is TGTGCCAGCAGTGACGCGGGCCGATTCTATGGCTACACCTTC. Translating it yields CASSDAGRFYGYTF.

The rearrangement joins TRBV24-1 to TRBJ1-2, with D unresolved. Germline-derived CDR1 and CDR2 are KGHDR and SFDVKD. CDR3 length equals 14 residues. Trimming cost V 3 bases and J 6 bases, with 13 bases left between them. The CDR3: CATSDEEPLHGYTF. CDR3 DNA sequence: TGTGCCACCAGTGATGAGGAACCACTACATGGCTACACCTTC.

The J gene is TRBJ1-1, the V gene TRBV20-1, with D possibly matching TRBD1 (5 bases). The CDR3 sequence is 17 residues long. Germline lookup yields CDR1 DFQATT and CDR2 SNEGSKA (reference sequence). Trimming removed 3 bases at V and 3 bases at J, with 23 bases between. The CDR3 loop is CSASLNPWGVGDTEAFF. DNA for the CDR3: TGCAGTGCTAGTCTGAACCCCTGGGGGGTTGGGGACACTGAAGCTTTCTTT.

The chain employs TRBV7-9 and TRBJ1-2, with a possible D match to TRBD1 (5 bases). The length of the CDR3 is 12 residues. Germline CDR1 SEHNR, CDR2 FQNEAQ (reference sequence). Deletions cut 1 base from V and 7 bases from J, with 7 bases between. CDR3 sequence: CASSLVTVGYTF. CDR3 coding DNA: TGTGCCAGCAGCTTAGTGACAGTTGGCTACACCTTC.

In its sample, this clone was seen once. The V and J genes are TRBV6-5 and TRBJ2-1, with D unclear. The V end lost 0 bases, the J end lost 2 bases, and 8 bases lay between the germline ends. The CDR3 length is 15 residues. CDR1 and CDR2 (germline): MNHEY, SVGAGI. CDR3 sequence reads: CASSYSSHTYNEQFF. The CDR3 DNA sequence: TGTGCCAGCAGTTACTCGTCGCACACCTACAATGAGCAGTTCTTC.

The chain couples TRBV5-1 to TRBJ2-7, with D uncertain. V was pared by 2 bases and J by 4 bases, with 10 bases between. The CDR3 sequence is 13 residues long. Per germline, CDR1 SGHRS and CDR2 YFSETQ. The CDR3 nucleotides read TGCGCCAGCAGCTTCCCGACATCGTACGAGCAGTACTTC. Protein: CASSFPTSYEQYF.

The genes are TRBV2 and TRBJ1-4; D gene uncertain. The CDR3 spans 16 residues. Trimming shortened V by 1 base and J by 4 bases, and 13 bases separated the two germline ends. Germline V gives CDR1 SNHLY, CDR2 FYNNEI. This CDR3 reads CASSEEWGGGNEKLFF. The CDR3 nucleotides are TGTGCCAGCAGTGAAGAGTGGGGAGGTGGTAATGAAAAACTGTTTTTT.

The CDR3 loop is CASSRGGLYTDTQYF. The CDR3 DNA follows: TGTGCCAGCAGCCGCGGAGGACTCTACACAGATACGCAGTATTTT. The V call is TRBV7-3, the J call TRBJ2-3; TRBD2 might be the D (5 bases). Germline CDR1 is SGHTA and CDR2 is FQGTGA. This CDR3 comprises 15 residues. V lost 5 bases and J lost 2, with 14 bases in between. Supplemented by reference TRBV7-3 and TRBJ2-3, the full variable domain reads GAGVSQTPSNKVTEKGKYVELRCDPISGHTALYWYRQSLGQGPEFLIYFQGTGAADDSGLPNDRFFAVRPEGSVSTLKIQRTERGDSAVYLCASSRGGLYTDTQYFGPGTRLTVL.

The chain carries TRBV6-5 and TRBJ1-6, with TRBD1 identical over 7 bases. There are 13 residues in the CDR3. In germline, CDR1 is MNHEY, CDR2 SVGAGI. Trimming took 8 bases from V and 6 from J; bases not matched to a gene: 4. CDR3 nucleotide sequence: TGTGCCAGCGCGGGACAGACTAATTCACCCCTCCACTTT. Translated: CASAGQTNSPLHF.

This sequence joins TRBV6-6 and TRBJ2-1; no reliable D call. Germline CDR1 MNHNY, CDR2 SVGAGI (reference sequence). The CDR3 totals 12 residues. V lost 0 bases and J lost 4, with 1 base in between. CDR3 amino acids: CASSYSYNEQFF. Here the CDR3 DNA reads TGTGCCAGCAGTTACTCGTACAATGAGCAGTTCTTC.

CDR3 sequence reads: CASSPSRTVRGNEQFF. Written as DNA, the CDR3 is TGTGCCAGCAGCCCTTCCCGGACGGTTAGGGGCAATGAGCAGTTCTTC. The V and J genes are TRBV6-2 or TRBV6-3 and TRBJ2-1; possible D gene TRBD1, 5 bases. The CDR3 consists of 16 residues. Germline CDR1 and CDR2: MNHEY and SVGEGT. V lost 6 bases and J lost 6, with 21 bases in between.

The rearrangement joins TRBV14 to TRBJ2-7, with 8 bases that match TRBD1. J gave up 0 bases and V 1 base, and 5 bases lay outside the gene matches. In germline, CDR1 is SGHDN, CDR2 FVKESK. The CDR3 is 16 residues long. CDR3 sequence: CASSQGDRQSSYEQYF. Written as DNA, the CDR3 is TGTGCCAGCAGCCAAGGGGACAGGCAGAGCTCCTACGAGCAGTACTTC.

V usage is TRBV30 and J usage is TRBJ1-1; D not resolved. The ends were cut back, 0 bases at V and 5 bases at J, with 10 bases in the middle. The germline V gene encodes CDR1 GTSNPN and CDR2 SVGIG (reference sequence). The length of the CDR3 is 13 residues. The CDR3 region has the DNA TGTGCCTGGAGTGTCTGGGGTATGACTGAAGCTTTCTTT. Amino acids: CAWSVWGMTEAFF.

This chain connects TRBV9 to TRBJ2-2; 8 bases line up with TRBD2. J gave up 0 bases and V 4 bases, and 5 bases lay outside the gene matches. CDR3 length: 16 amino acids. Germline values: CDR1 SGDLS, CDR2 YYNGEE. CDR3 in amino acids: CASSPGGGPNTGELFF. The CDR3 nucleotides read TGTGCCAGCAGCCCCGGGGGGGGGCCGAACACCGGGGAGCTGTTTTTT.

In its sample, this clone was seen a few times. CDR3 sequence: CAWSALGGSVNSPLHF. The CDR3 DNA reads as TGTGCCTGGAGTGCCCTCGGGGGATCGGTAAATTCACCCCTCCACTTT. V usage is TRBV30 and J usage is TRBJ1-6; TRBD1 might be the D (5 bases). This CDR3 is 16 amino acids long. With 1 base removed from V and 7 bases from J, the gap between germline ends came to 17 bases. Germline V gene lookup returns CDR1 GTSNPN and CDR2 SVGIG (reference sequence).

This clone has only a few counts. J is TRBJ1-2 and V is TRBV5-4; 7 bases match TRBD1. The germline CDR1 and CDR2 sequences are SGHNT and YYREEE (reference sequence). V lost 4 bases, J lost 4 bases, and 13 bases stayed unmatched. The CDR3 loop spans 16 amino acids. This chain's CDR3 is CASSKDGHNRGYGYTF. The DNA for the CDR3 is TGTGCCAGCAGCAAAGACGGGCATAACAGGGGCTATGGCTACACCTTC.

The CDR3 region is CASKGQGSGNTQYF. The CDR3 coding sequence is TGTGCCAGTAAGGGACAGGGGAGTGGAAATACGCAGTATTTT. The rearrangement joins TRBV2 to TRBJ2-3; 10 positions agree with TRBD1. The CDR3 extends over 14 amino acids. Trimming cost V 9 bases and J 7 bases; bases outside gene matches: 10. Germline CDR1 SNHLY, CDR2 FYNNEI.

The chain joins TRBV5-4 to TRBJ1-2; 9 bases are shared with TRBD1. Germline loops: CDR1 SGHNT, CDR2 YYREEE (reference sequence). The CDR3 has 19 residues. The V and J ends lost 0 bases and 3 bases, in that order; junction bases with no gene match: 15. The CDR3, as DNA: TGTGCCAGCAGCTTGGGGTTGCGGGACAGGGCCGTAGGCGACTATGGCTACACCTTC. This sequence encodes CASSLGLRDRAVGDYGYTF.

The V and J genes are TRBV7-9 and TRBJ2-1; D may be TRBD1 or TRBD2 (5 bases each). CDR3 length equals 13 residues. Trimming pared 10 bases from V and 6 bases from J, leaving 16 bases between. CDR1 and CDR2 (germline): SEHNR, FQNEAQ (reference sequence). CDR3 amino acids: CATGTADLNEQFF. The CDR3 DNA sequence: TGTGCCACCGGGACGGCGGACCTCAATGAGCAGTTCTTC.

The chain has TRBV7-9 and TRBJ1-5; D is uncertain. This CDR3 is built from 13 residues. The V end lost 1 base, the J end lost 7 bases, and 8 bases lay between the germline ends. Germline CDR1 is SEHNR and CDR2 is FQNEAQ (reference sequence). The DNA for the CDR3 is TGTGCCAGCAGCTTAGAATTCCAGCAGCCCCAGCATTTT. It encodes CASSLEFQQPQHF.